This TCR beta chain came from a study of cytomegalovirus exposure and HLA in healthy donors. This clone has only one observation. Its specificity is unknown. Use of 60 Vbeta and 13 Jbeta primers characterized the PCR. The data were produced by immunoSEQ multiplex PCR, yet TCRdb's version contains in-frame clones alone and is incomplete. The table lists about 160,000 clones, approximately 76% of them singletons. Study results and limitations: The availability of immune exposure information extended only to CMV serostatus.

Germline assignment: CDR1 LNHDA and CDR2 SQIVND (reference sequence). The V and J ends lost 6 bases and 1 base, in that order; junction bases with no gene match: 2. The CDR3 length is 13 residues. The sample comprised PBMCs. The J gene is TRBJ1-1, the V gene TRBV19; 7 bases are shared with TRBD1. This TCR derives from a man in his 60s in good health and CMV-seronegative. CDR3 residues: CASRGQWNTEAFF. The CDR3 bases are TGTGCCAGTAGGGGACAGTGGAACACTGAAGCTTTCTTT.